Sequencing of this T cell receptor beta chain was carried out in a study of blood T cell repertoires in COVID-19. The overall study: Some COVID-19 samples were acute and others convalescent; all came from the United States, Italy and Spain. Sample material is recorded as cDNA or gDNA derived from T cells, B-cell-depleted T cells, or PBMCs.

The CDR3 totals 16 residues. Germline V CDR1 and CDR2: LGHNA, YNFKEQ. The V and J ends lost 4 bases and 0 bases respectively, with 14 bases between them. TCRdb keeps only in-frame clones here, not all; method: immunoSEQ multiplex PCR. The sample carries some 15,000 clones, around three quarters recorded once. The origin of this receptor is a man between 65 and 85 years old with active or convalescent COVID-19. V gene TRBV4-2 combines with J gene TRBJ2-3; possibly TRBD1 for D (5 bases). The sequencing input was peripheral blood. CDR3 nucleotides: TGTGCCAGCAGCCGAACAGGAGAACCTAGCACAGATACGCAGTATTTT. Its protein product is CASSRTGEPSTDTQYF.